Each of the 29 T cell receptor beta chains below was sequenced from the same sample in a study of shared clonotypes between healthy human individuals. Only in-frame clones appear in the TCRdb table, and some are missing; sequencing was by immunoSEQ multiplex PCR. This sample yields approximately 320,000 clones, of which about nine tenths are seen a single time; roughly 17% belongs to the top ten. The sequencing sample was made of memory CD8+ T cells sorted from blood. As for subset: CD45RO+ cells pooled with CCR7-negative TemRA cells. These receptors all stem from a man between 18 and 29 years old in good health.

V usage is TRBV7-9 and J usage is TRBJ2-7; D unclear. V lost 0 bases to trimming and J lost 0 bases, with 15 bases between them. CDR1 and CDR2 from the germline V gene are SEHNR and FQNEAQ (reference sequence). CDR3 length equals 17 residues. The CDR3 sequence is CASSLAHRTAPSYEQYF. In nucleotides, the CDR3 is TGTGCCAGCAGCTTAGCGCATCGAACAGCCCCCTCCTACGAGCAGTACTTC.

The chain has TRBV7-9 and TRBJ1-1; D might be TRBD1 (5 bases). In germline, CDR1 is SEHNR, CDR2 FQNEAQ (reference sequence). Trimming cost V 3 bases and J 7 bases, with 12 bases left between them. This CDR3 is 13 amino acids long. The CDR3 DNA reads TGTGCCAGCAGCTTCCCGATGGGGCTTGAAGCTTTCTTT. Amino acid sequence: CASSFPMGLEAFF.

The rearrangement joins TRBV10-2 to TRBJ2-5, with 7 bases identical to TRBD1. Germline V gene sequence: CDR1 WSHSY, CDR2 SAAADI. The CDR3 is made up of 15 amino acids. The trim removed 2 bases at V and 0 bases at J, leaving 3 bases unmatched. CDR3 region: CASSETTGNQETQYF. The CDR3 coding sequence is TGCGCCAGCAGTGAGACGACAGGGAACCAAGAGACCCAGTACTTC.

The J gene is TRBJ1-2, the V gene TRBV4-1; 8 bases agree with TRBD1. V was clipped by 4 bases and J by 4 bases; unmatched bases: 17. Germline-derived CDR1 and CDR2 are MGHRA and YSYEKL. This CDR3 region has 18 residues. In DNA form, the CDR3 reads TGCGCCAGCAGCCCCCGCCTAAATCAGGGGGCGCCGGGCTATGGCTACACCTTC. As protein: CASSPRLNQGAPGYGYTF.

This chain joins TRBV7-9 and TRBJ1-1, with 10 bases lining up with TRBD1. CDR3 size: 14 residues. After removal of 5 bases from V and 4 bases from J, the junction contained 4 bases not matched to a gene. Germline V gene sequence: CDR1 SEHNR, CDR2 FQNEAQ (reference sequence). CDR3: CASSLTGGTTEAFF. DNA of the CDR3: TGTGCCAGCAGCCTGACAGGGGGCACCACTGAAGCTTTCTTT.

V is TRBV5-1 and J is TRBJ1-1; unclear D gene. This CDR3 contains 14 residues. CDR1 and CDR2 (germline): SGHRS, YFSETQ. Trimming cost V 0 bases and J 1 base, with 7 bases left between them. For the CDR3, the DNA is TGCGCCAGCAGCTTGGCATCGGAGAACACTGAAGCTTTCTTT. Its protein is CASSLASENTEAFF. The entire variable domain, with the rest obtained from reference TRBV5-1 and TRBJ1-1, is as follows: KAGVTQTPRYLIKTRGQQVTLSCSPISGHRSVSWYQQTPGQGLQFLFEYFSETQRNKGNFPGRFSGRQFSNSRSEMNVSTLELGDSALYLCASSLASENTEAFFGQGTRLTVV.

The chain links TRBV4-3 to TRBJ1-2, with 7 bases aligning to TRBD1. The CDR3 has 13 residues. After removal of 4 bases from V and 5 bases from J, the junction contained 4 bases not matched to a gene. Germline CDR1 and CDR2: LGHNA and YSLEER. The CDR3 bases are TGCGCCAGCAGCCGGGACAGTATATATGGCTACACCTTC. This translates into CASSRDSIYGYTF.

The chain employs TRBV4-1 and TRBJ2-3, with TRBD2 matching 7 bases. The ends lost 1 base at V and 8 bases at J; junction bases unmatched: 6. The length of the CDR3 is 14 residues. Germline CDR1 is MGHRA and CDR2 is YSYEKL. The CDR3 DNA sequence: TGCGCCAGCAGCCAAGGGCCGGGACTACCTACGCAGTATTTT. This gives the protein CASSQGPGLPTQYF.

The J gene is TRBJ1-2, the V gene TRBV5-4; D is perhaps TRBD1 (6 bases). This CDR3 comprises 15 residues. V lost 3 bases, J lost 8 bases, and 20 bases lay in between. Germline-derived CDR1 and CDR2 are SGHNT and YYREEE (reference sequence). CDR3 sequence (DNA): TGTGCCAGCAGCTCCCCGGGAGGGGGGGGAGAAGGCTACACCTTC. Protein product: CASSSPGGGGEGYTF. The full variable domain, its missing parts supplied by reference TRBV5-4 and TRBJ1-2, is ETGVTQSPTHLIKTRGQQVTLRCSSQSGHNTVSWYQQALGQGPQFIFQYYREEENGRGNFPPRFSGLQFPNYSSELNVNALELDDSALYLCASSSPGGGGEGYTFGSGTRLTVV.

To note about this clone: At one end, the junction sequence differs from germline, possibly due to a read error. The V gene is TRBV7-9, the J gene TRBJ1-3; D is undetermined. This CDR3 spans 15 amino acids. Looked up from germline, CDR1 is SEHNR and CDR2 is FQNEAQ (reference sequence). The CDR3 loop reads CASTLKGPGGNTIYF. The CDR3 bases are TGTGCCAGCACCTTAAAAGGGCCGGGAGGAAACACCATATATTTT.

In nucleotides, the CDR3 is TGTGCCAGCAGTTTCGGGCAGGAAAAACTGTTTTTT. Protein product: CASSFGQEKLFF. The V gene is TRBV28, the J gene TRBJ1-4; D unclear. The CDR3 has 12 residues. Germline V gene lookup returns CDR1 MDHEN and CDR2 SYDVKM. Trimming cost V 3 bases and J 8 bases, with 7 bases left between them. The variable domain in full, completed from reference TRBV28 and TRBJ1-4, reads DVKVTQSSRYLVKRTGEKVFLECVQDMDHENMFWYRQDPGLGLRLIYFSYDVKMKEKGDIPEGYSVSREKKERFSLILESASTNQTSMYLCASSFGQEKLFFGSGTQLSVL.

V gene TRBV5-1 combines with J gene TRBJ1-1; 7 nucleotides agree with TRBD1. The CDR3 is 13 amino acids. V gave up 7 bases and J gave up 4 bases; unmatched junction bases: 7. Germline assignment: CDR1 SGHRS and CDR2 YFSETQ. The CDR3 protein is CASGGGEGTEAFF. The CDR3, as DNA: TGCGCCAGCGGAGGGGGCGAGGGCACTGAAGCTTTCTTT.

The chain uses TRBV13 and TRBJ1-1; TRBD1 agrees at 7 bases. The CDR3 has 16 residues. V shed 0 bases, J shed 3 bases, and the junction held 7 bases outside the gene matches. CDR1 is PRHDT, CDR2 FYEKMQ, per germline (reference sequence). The CDR3 is CASSLGTGSGDTEAFF. CDR3 nucleotides: TGTGCCAGCAGCTTAGGGACAGGGAGTGGGGACACTGAAGCTTTCTTT.

This clone was counted a single time. The gene calls are TRBV6-5 and TRBJ1-1, with D maybe TRBD1 (6 bases). Germline CDR1 is MNHEY and CDR2 is SVGAGI. V lost 5 bases and J lost 0, with 10 bases in between. The CDR3 spans 14 residues. CDR3 nucleotides: TGTGCCAGCAGTGATACAGGGCTGAACACTGAAGCTTTCTTT. It is translated as CASSDTGLNTEAFF.

V and J are TRBV13 and TRBJ1-1; no clear D. Germline values: CDR1 PRHDT, CDR2 FYEKMQ (reference sequence). The CDR3 is 13 amino acids. The V end lost 5 bases, the J end lost 1 base, and 8 bases lay between the germline ends. The CDR3 loop is CASSQTKNTEAFF. Written as DNA, the CDR3 is TGTGCCAGCAGCCAGACAAAGAACACTGAAGCTTTCTTT.

The chain joins TRBV30 to TRBJ2-1, with D tentatively TRBD2 (5 bases). The CDR3 sequence is 11 residues long. CDR1 and CDR2 (germline): GTSNPN, SVGIG (reference sequence). V was trimmed by 3 bases and J by 9 bases, leaving 9 bases between them. The CDR3 region has the DNA TGTGCCTGGAGCATTGGACTTGAGCAGTTCTTC. It is translated as CAWSIGLEQFF.

The genes are TRBV21-1 and TRBJ1-1. TRBV21-1 is a known pseudogene. The CDR3 has 16 amino acids. The DNA for the CDR3 is TGTGCCAGCAGCAACCGAAAGAGGCGCATGAACACTGAAGCTTTCTTT. Translated, it gives CASSNRKRRMNTEAFF.

The rearrangement links TRBV6-6 to TRBJ2-1, with 9 nucleotides matching TRBD1. Germline V gene lookup returns CDR1 MNHNY and CDR2 SVGAGI (reference sequence). This CDR3 has 16 residues. V dropped 2 bases and J dropped 5; count of bases not matched to a gene: 7. The CDR3 region is CASSYPGQGGHNEQFF. CDR3 coding DNA: TGTGCCAGCAGTTACCCGGGACAGGGAGGCCACAATGAGCAGTTCTTC.

This rearrangement joins TRBV6-1 to TRBJ1-2; D is undetermined. CDR1 and CDR2 (germline): MNHNS, SASEGT. V shed 7 bases and J shed 5 bases, with 11 bases lying between them. CDR3 length: 12 residues. This CDR3 is CASTLAPYGYTF. The CDR3 nucleotides are TGTGCCAGCACCCTGGCCCCGTATGGCTACACCTTC.

This chain uses TRBV5-1 with TRBJ2-7; 12 bases align to TRBD2. This CDR3 is 14 amino acids long. V lost 3 bases to trimming and J lost 4 bases; unmatched junction nucleotides: 2. CDR1 and CDR2 (germline): SGHRS, YFSETQ. CDR3 protein: CASSSGTSGYEQYF. CDR3 coding DNA: TGCGCCAGCAGCTCGGGGACTAGCGGGTACGAGCAGTACTTC.

The chain couples TRBV7-9 to TRBJ2-1; TRBD2 aligns across 12 bases. Germline values: CDR1 SEHNR, CDR2 FQNEAQ (reference sequence). V lost 6 bases, J lost 6 bases, and 6 bases stayed unmatched. The CDR3 covers 15 residues. CDR3 sequence: CASRRGLAGSNEQFF. The DNA of the CDR3 is TGTGCCAGCAGACGCGGACTAGCGGGGTCCAATGAGCAGTTCTTC. The full variable domain, in which reference TRBV7-9 and TRBJ2-1 provide the parts outside the CDR3, is DTGVSQNPRHKITKRGQNVTFRCDPISEHNRLYWYRQTLGQGPEFLTYFQNEAQLEKSRLLSDRFSAERPKGSFSTLEIQRTEQGDSAMYLCASRRGLAGSNEQFFGPGTRLTVL.

The chain joins TRBV5-6 to TRBJ2-7; 9 bases line up with TRBD1. This CDR3 has 17 amino acids. V lost 4 bases, J lost 2 bases, and 13 bases stayed unmatched. Germline V gene data show CDR1 as SGHDT and CDR2 as YYEEEE. CDR3 sequence: CASSQHPGTGKTYEQYF. The CDR3 DNA follows: TGTGCCAGCAGCCAACACCCGGGGACAGGGAAAACCTACGAGCAGTACTTC.

This clone came up once. The chain links TRBV7-8 to TRBJ1-4; no clear D. The CDR3 has 14 residues. Trimming left V 8 bases short and J 4 bases short, with 14 bases between. The germline gives CDR1 SGHVS, CDR2 FQNEAQ. The CDR3 is CASGSDGYNEKLFF. The CDR3 region has the DNA TGTGCCAGCGGCTCGGACGGCTATAATGAAAAACTGTTTTTT.

This clone has only a few counts. The genes are TRBV11-2 and TRBJ2-7; 9 bases match TRBD2. Trimming took 1 base from V and 3 from J; bases not matched to a gene: 13. The germline CDR1 and CDR2 sequences are SGHAT and FQNNGV. The CDR3 runs 18 residues. In DNA, the CDR3 is TGTGCCAGCAGCTTAGTTTTTTACGGCGGGAGGGGATTCTACGAGCAGTACTTC. Its protein product is CASSLVFYGGRGFYEQYF.

CDR3 sequence (DNA): TGTGCCAGCAGCTTGAGGACAGGGGGATTCTACGAGCAGTACTTC. Translated: CASSLRTGGFYEQYF. This rearrangement joins TRBV7-2 to TRBJ2-7, with 10 bases that match TRBD1. Looked up from germline, CDR1 is SGHTA and CDR2 is FQGNSA. V trimming: 3 bases; J trimming: 3 bases; junction bases outside the gene matches: 5. This CDR3 has 15 residues.

The chain recombines TRBV6-5 with TRBJ2-3, with D perhaps TRBD1 (6 bases). The germline V gene encodes CDR1 MNHEY and CDR2 SVGAGI. V lost 5 bases and J lost 0, with 9 bases in between. CDR3 length: 14 residues. The CDR3 DNA reads as TGTGCCAGCAGTCCACAGGGTAGCACAGATACGCAGTATTTT. Encoded protein: CASSPQGSTDTQYF.

The chain joins TRBV27 to TRBJ1-3; D gene ambiguous. With 2 bases removed from V and 0 bases from J, the gap between germline ends came to 11 bases. The germline CDR1 and CDR2 sequences are MNHEY and SMNVEV (reference sequence). CDR3 length: 16 residues. The CDR3 region is CASSLRGFDSGNTIYF. The CDR3 DNA follows: TGTGCCAGCAGTTTACGGGGATTTGACTCTGGAAACACCATATATTTT.

This rearrangement joins TRBV7-9 to TRBJ2-7; 9 bases fit TRBD2. The J segment lost 2 bases and the V segment lost 5 bases, leaving 16 bases of the junction unmatched. The germline CDR1 and CDR2 sequences are SEHNR and FQNEAQ (reference sequence). The CDR3 sequence is 18 residues long. The CDR3 spells CASSPSRGSGSSPYEQYF. CDR3 in DNA: TGTGCCAGCAGCCCCAGTCGGGGTAGCGGGAGCTCACCCTACGAGCAGTACTTC.

Details on this clone: Other DNA sequences of this sample code for an identical CDR3. V is TRBV7-6 and J is TRBJ2-7; 11 bases match TRBD2. Trimming removed 5 bases from V and 0 bases from J; junction bases left unmatched: 3. Germline CDR1 is SGHVS and CDR2 is FNYEAQ. The CDR3 runs to 15 residues. The CDR3 nucleotides read TGTGCCAGCAGCCCTGGGACTAGCGGCTCCTACGAGCAGTACTTC. Its translation: CASSPGTSGSYEQYF.